This TCR beta chain was identified during a study of blood T cells in healthy people across ages. Per sample, extraction of total RNA gave at least 6 micrograms in every case. Then a second PCR, running roughly 7 to 11 cycles, was carried out with a sample-barcoded 5' primer and a J-beta primer mix. TCRdb re-called the 5' RACE reads through MiXCR, storing one row per CDR3 protein. The sample holds 550,000 to 600,000 distinct CDR3 sequences, more than 45% seen once. This clonotype was seen a few times. The sample taken for sequencing was blood. This TCR derives from a man of 80 years or more in good health.

The CDR3 region has the DNA TGCAGTGCTAGCGTGTCAGGCTCCTACGAGCAGTACTTC. Translating it yields CSASVSGSYEQYF. This chain joins TRBV20-1 and TRBJ2-7; D remains ambiguous. Germline V lookup: CDR1 DFQATT, CDR2 SNEGSKA (reference sequence). The CDR3 has 13 amino acids. Trimming pared 3 bases from V and 0 bases from J, leaving 9 bases between.